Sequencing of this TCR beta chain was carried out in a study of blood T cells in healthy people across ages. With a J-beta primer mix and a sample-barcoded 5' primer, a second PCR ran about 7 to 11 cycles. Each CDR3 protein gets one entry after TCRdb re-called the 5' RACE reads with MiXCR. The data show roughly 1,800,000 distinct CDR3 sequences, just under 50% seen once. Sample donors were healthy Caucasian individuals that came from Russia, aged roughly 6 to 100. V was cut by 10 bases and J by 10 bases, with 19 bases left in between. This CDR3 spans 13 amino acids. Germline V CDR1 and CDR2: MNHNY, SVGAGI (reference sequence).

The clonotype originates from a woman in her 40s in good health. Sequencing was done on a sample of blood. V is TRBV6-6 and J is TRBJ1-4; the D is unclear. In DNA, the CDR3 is TGTGCCAACGCCCAAGGAGGTTTAGGAAAACTGTTTTTT. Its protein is CANAQGGLGKLFF.